This record covers a single T cell receptor beta chain. The sample originates from a study of Ad26.COV2.S vaccination and SARS-CoV-2 variants. Across the study: Ad26.COV2.S was injected intramuscularly once or twice, 56 days apart.

Treatment in this sample: roughly 20 received Ad26.COV2.S at low or high dose, single or two shots; 5 received placebo; per-sample allocation not given. Sampling was done on day 63 after the first vaccine or placebo injection. In Boston, an adult donor aged 18-55 years took part. Using immunoSEQ multiplex PCR, the repertoire was profiled, and TCRdb retains in-frame clones only, with some absent. The data contain about 350,000 clones, around 88% of them seen just once; the ten biggest clones take up approximately 11%. Trimming pared 3 bases from V and 4 bases from J, leaving 7 bases between. CDR1 is MNHEY, CDR2 SMNVEV, per germline (reference sequence). There are 13 residues in the CDR3.

The receptor was derived from a person aged 18 to 65 who received the Ad26.COV2.S COVID-19 vaccine or a placebo. The sample in question was peripheral blood, obtained in a trial of Ad26.COV2.S vaccine versus placebo. V and J are TRBV27 and TRBJ1-5; D unclear. CDR3 region: CASSFDGNQPQHF. In DNA form, the CDR3 reads TGTGCCAGCAGTTTCGACGGGAATCAGCCCCAGCATTTT.